This is a list of T cell receptor beta chains from one sample in a study of PD-1 blockade in classical Hodgkin lymphoma. The table came from immunoSEQ multiplex PCR; TCRdb's copy has only in-frame clones and leaves some out. Counted here are nearly 50,000 clones, roughly 80% occurring once; the ten biggest clones make up less than 15%. Sequenced here: peripheral blood mononuclear cells (PBMCs), sampled before the fourth cycle of nivolumab. The receptors were sampled from a human donor with classical Hodgkin lymphoma. Both conserved end residues are part of each CDR3. D genes are given only for firm matches. Part of the rows lack a size; the others show once, few, many or a class for expanded clones.

cdr3_nt cdr3_aa clone_size v_call d_call j_call
TGCGCCAGCAGCATTGGATCAGGGGACGAGCAGTTCTTC CASSIGSGDEQFF NA TRBV5-1 NA TRBJ2-1
TGCGCCAGCAGCTTGTCGCCGGGGACCGGGGAGCTGTTTTTT CASSLSPGTGELFF NA TRBV5-1 NA TRBJ2-2
TGTGCCAGCAGCGTACCCTTCGGGGGGTCTGGGGCCAACGTCCTGACTTTC CASSVPFGGSGANVLTF few TRBV9 TRBD2 TRBJ2-6
TGTGCCAGTAGTTTCCAGGGTCGCACAGATACGCAGTATTTT CASSFQGRTDTQYF once TRBV19 NA TRBJ2-3
TGTGCCAGCAGCCAACTCAGGGTGACTAATGAAAAACTGTTTTTT CASSQLRVTNEKLFF NA TRBV14 NA TRBJ1-4
TGTGCCAGAGTGCATCTAAGGGCGCGAATGAACACTGAAGCTTTCTTT CARVHLRARMNTEAFF NA TRBV19 NA TRBJ1-1
TGTGCCAGCAATCTGGGACTAGGGTCCATTCAGTACTTC CASNLGLGSIQYF NA TRBV2 TRBD2 TRBJ2-4
TGTGCCAGCAGTTTACCCAGCACAGGGTTTAGGGAGCAGTACTTC CASSLPSTGFREQYF NA TRBV28 NA TRBJ2-7
TGCAGCGTTCTCCCACGGTGGACAAACACTGAAGCTTTCTTT CSVLPRWTNTEAFF NA TRBV29-1 NA TRBJ1-1
TGCGCCAGCAACTTAGGCCAGCCCCAGCATTTT CASNLGQPQHF NA TRBV10-1 NA TRBJ1-5
TGTGCCAGCAGCCGGCTAGCGGATACCCGGGTGGGGAACATTCAGTACTTC CASSRLADTRVGNIQYF once TRBV4-2 TRBD2 TRBJ2-4
TGTGCCAGCAGCCTTTGGGGTTCAGGCGTAATGAACACTGAAGCTTTCTTT CASSLWGSGVMNTEAFF NA TRBV27 NA TRBJ1-1
TGTGCCAGCAGCAAGACTACAGCAGGAGACAATGAGCAGTTCTTC CASSKTTAGDNEQFF NA TRBV7-9 NA TRBJ2-1
TGTGCCAGCAGTCCACTCCCGGGACAGGGGGCCTACGAGCAGTACTTC CASSPLPGQGAYEQYF NA TRBV28 TRBD1 TRBJ2-7
TGCGCCAGCAGCTTGATACAGGGAAATGAAAAACTGTTTTTT CASSLIQGNEKLFF NA TRBV5-1 NA TRBJ1-4
TGTGCCAGCAGCTTAGATTGGGGGCGGCCAGATACGCAGTATTTT CASSLDWGRPDTQYF NA TRBV11-3 NA TRBJ2-3
TGTGCCAGCAGTGAAGCCGCAGCTACAGATACGCAGTATTTT CASSEAAATDTQYF NA TRBV6-1 NA TRBJ2-3
TGTGCCAGCAGCTTCTTCCCCCCAACAGGGCGCCACGAGCAGTACTTC CASSFFPPTGRHEQYF NA TRBV27 NA TRBJ2-7
TGTGCCAGCAGCTTAAGGGGGAGCGCTAATACGCAGTATTTT CASSLRGSANTQYF NA TRBV11-2 NA TRBJ2-3
TGTGCCATCATGAGCACAGCTGGAAACACCATATATTTT CAIMSTAGNTIYF NA TRBV10-3 NA TRBJ1-3
TGTGCCAGCAGCCACGGACACGAGCAGTACTTC CASSHGHEQYF NA TRBV14 NA TRBJ2-7
TGCAGCGTGAGGGGGACTAGTCACAATGAGCAGTTCTTC CSVRGTSHNEQFF few TRBV29-1 TRBD2 TRBJ2-1
TGTGCCAGCAGTGACACGAAAGATCGACTAGCGGGCCACTACGAGCAGTACTTC CASSDTKDRLAGHYEQYF NA TRBV6-1 TRBD2 TRBJ2-7
TGTGCCAGCAGTTTAGCCGGGACTAGCGGCTACACCTACGAGCAGTACTTC CASSLAGTSGYTYEQYF NA TRBV28 TRBD2 TRBJ2-7
TGTGCCAGCAGCGTAGGCATAGGTGGCTACACCTTC CASSVGIGGYTF NA TRBV9 NA TRBJ1-2
TGTGCCAGCAGAACCGACAGGGGGGCTGCAACTAATGAAAAACTGTTTTTT CASRTDRGAATNEKLFF once TRBV28 TRBD1 TRBJ1-4
TGCAGCGTTCGTCTGAACACTGAAGCTTTCTTT CSVRLNTEAFF NA TRBV29-1 NA TRBJ1-1
TGTGCCAGCAGCCTACCAATTATGTCCTACAATGAGCAGTTCTTC CASSLPIMSYNEQFF NA TRBV5-4 NA TRBJ2-1
TGCGCCAGCAGACCGATACAGGGGTCTAACACTGAAGCTTTCTTT CASRPIQGSNTEAFF once TRBV5-1 TRBD1 TRBJ1-1
TGTGCCAGCAGCCCGGGTCCTTGGGGCCACGAGCAGTACTTC CASSPGPWGHEQYF NA TRBV9 NA TRBJ2-7
TGTGCCAGCAGAGACTCTACGGGACAGACGAACACTGAAGCTTTCTTT CASRDSTGQTNTEAFF NA TRBV28 TRBD1 TRBJ1-1
TGTGCCAGCAGTCAACTCCAAAGGACAGCGACGGGGGATACGCAGTATTTT CASSQLQRTATGDTQYF NA TRBV28 NA TRBJ2-3
TGTGCCAGCAGCTCCGAATCCTACGAGCAGTACTTC CASSSESYEQYF NA TRBV6-5 NA TRBJ2-7
TGTGCCAGCAGCCCATACGACAGCACAGATACGCAGTATTTT CASSPYDSTDTQYF NA TRBV7-9 NA TRBJ2-3
TGCGCCAGCAGCCGACTCCAAACGGCAGATACGCAGTATTTT CASSRLQTADTQYF NA TRBV5-1 NA TRBJ2-3
TGTGCCAGCACTGGGCTAGAGGGCAAGAATGAGCAGTTCTTC CASTGLEGKNEQFF NA TRBV6-1 NA TRBJ2-1
TGTGCCAGCAGCTTAGGTCAATCTCCTGGCTACAATGAGCAGTTCTTC CASSLGQSPGYNEQFF NA TRBV7-2 NA TRBJ2-1
TGCGCCAGCAGCTTGGGGGCAGGGTCACACACAGATACGCAGTATTTT CASSLGAGSHTDTQYF NA TRBV5-1 NA TRBJ2-3
TGTGCCAGCAGCCTGCGGTGGAATGAGCAGTTCTTC CASSLRWNEQFF NA TRBV7-9 NA TRBJ2-1